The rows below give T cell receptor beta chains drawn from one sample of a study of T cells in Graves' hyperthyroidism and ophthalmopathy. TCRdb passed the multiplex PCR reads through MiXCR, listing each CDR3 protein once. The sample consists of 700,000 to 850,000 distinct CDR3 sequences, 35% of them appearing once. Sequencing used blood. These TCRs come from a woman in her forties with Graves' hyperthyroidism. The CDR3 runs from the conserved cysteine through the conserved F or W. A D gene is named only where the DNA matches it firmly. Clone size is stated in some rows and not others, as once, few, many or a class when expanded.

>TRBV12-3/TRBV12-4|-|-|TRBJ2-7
CASSLTGPIHEQYF
TGTGCCAGCAGTTTAACAGGGCCTATCCACGAGCAGTACTTC
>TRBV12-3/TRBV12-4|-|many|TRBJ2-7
CASSLRTDYEQYF
TGTGCCAGCAGTTTACGGACGGATTACGAGCAGTACTTC
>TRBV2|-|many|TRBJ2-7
CASSEVGGVSSYEQYF
TGTGCCAGCAGTGAAGTAGGGGGGGTGAGCTCCTACGAGCAGTACTTC
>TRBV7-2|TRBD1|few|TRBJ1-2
CASSSRNSGGIYGYTF
TGTGCCAGCAGCTCACGAAACTCAGGGGGTATATATGGCTACACCTTC
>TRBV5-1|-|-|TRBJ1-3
CASSLSTGISGNTIYF
TGCGCCAGCAGCTTATCTACCGGCATCTCTGGAAACACCATATATTTT
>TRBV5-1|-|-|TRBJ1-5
CASSPRSGMNQPQHF
TGCGCCAGCAGCCCGAGATCAGGAATGAATCAGCCCCAGCATTTT
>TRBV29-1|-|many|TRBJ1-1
CSVEDLGGTEAFF
TGCAGCGTTGAAGATTTGGGGGGCACTGAAGCTTTCTTT
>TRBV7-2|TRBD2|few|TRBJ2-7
CASSGGGRPYYEQYF
TGTGCCAGCAGCGGTGGCGGGAGACCCTACTACGAGCAGTACTTC
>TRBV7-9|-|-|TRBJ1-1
CASTKPGVMNTEAFF
TGTGCCAGCACCAAACCGGGAGTAATGAACACTGAAGCTTTCTTT
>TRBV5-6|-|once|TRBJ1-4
CASSLAPLAGNEKLFF
TGTGCCAGCAGCTTGGCCCCCTTGGCAGGAAATGAAAAACTGTTTTTT
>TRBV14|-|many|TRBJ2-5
CASISGYQETQYF
TGTGCCAGCATCTCAGGGTACCAAGAGACCCAGTACTTC
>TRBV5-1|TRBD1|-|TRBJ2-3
CALPQGANIDTQYF
TGCGCCTTACCACAGGGGGCGAACATAGATACGCAGTATTTT
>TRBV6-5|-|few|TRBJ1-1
CASSYGMGRVNTEAFF
TGTGCCAGCAGTTACGGTATGGGTAGGGTGAACACTGAAGCTTTCTTT
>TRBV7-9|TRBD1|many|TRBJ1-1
CASSSPTGGDTEAFF
TGTGCCAGCAGCTCTCCGACAGGGGGTGACACTGAAGCTTTCTTT
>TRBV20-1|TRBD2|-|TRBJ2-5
CSATPRLAGALYQETQYF
TGCAGTGCTACCCCCCGACTAGCGGGGGCCCTGTACCAAGAGACCCAGTACTTC
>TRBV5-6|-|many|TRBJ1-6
CASSWGLINSPLHF
TGTGCCAGCAGCTGGGGCCTCATTAATTCACCCCTCCACTTT
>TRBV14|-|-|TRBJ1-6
CASSRAPRQGHSSYNSPLHF
TGTGCCAGCAGCCGCGCCCCCAGGCAGGGCCACAGCTCCTATAATTCACCCCTCCACTTT
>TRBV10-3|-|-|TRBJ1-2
CASSTRRVRVLTF
TGTGCCAGCAGCACCCGCCGAGTCAGGGTGCTCACCTTC
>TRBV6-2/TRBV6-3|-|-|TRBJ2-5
CASSYSTPPQETQYF
TGTGCCAGCAGTTACTCGACGCCTCCTCAAGAGACCCAGTACTTC
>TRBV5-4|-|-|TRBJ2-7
CASSLDWTVAYEQYF
TGTGCCAGCAGCTTGGATTGGACGGTAGCCTACGAGCAGTACTTC
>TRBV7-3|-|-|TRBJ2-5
CASSFGDWQQETQYF
TGTGCCAGCAGTTTCGGGGACTGGCAACAAGAGACCCAGTACTTC
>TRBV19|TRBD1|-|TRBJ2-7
CASNRLGQGETYEQYF
TGTGCCAGTAACCGGTTGGGACAGGGGGAGACCTACGAGCAGTACTTC
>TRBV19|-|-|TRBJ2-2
CASNGGAGNTGELFF
TGTGCCAGTAATGGGGGGGCAGGGAACACCGGGGAGCTGTTTTTT
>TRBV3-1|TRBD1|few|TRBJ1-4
CASRQTGGNEKLFF
TGTGCCAGCAGACAGACAGGGGGGAATGAAAAACTGTTTTTT
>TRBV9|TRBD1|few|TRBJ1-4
CASSVRQGGDEKLFF
TGTGCCAGCAGCGTTCGGCAGGGGGGGGATGAAAAACTGTTTTTT
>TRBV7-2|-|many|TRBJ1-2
CASSFRTDYGYTF
TGTGCCAGCAGCTTCCGGACAGACTATGGCTACACCTTC
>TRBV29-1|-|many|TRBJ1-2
CSVAPNYGYTF
TGCAGCGTTGCACCTAACTATGGCTACACCTTC
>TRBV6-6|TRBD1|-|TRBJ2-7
CASGQGAIDYEQYF
TGTGCCAGCGGCCAGGGGGCGATTGACTACGAGCAGTACTTC
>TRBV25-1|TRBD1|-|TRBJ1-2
CASAIWDRGHGVRGYTF
TGTGCCAGCGCGATTTGGGACAGGGGGCATGGGGTCCGGGGCTACACCTTC
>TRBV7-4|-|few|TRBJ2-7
CASSFPPYEQYF
TGTGCCAGCAGCTTCCCTCCCTACGAGCAGTACTTC
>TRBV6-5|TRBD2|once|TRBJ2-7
CASSYSVLAGDYEQYF
TGTGCCAGCAGTTACTCCGTCCTAGCGGGCGACTACGAGCAGTACTTC
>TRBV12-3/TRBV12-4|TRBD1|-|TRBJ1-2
CASSAGQGRGYTF
TGTGCCAGCAGTGCTGGACAGGGAAGGGGCTACACCTTC
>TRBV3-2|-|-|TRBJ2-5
CASSQASKETQYF
TGTGCCAGCAGCCAAGCGTCAAAAGAGACCCAGTACTTC
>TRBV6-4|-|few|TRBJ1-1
CASSGPRENTEAFF
TGTGCCAGCAGTGGCCCCAGGGAGAACACTGAAGCTTTCTTT
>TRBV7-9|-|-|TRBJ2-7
CASSLSSGAGGYEQYF
TGTGCCAGCAGCTTAAGTTCAGGGGCTGGAGGATACGAGCAGTACTTC
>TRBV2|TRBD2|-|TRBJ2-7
CARTEEGHLSGRGPKDVYEQYF
TGTGCCAGAACCGAGGAGGGACACCTTAGCGGGAGGGGCCCTAAGGACGTCTACGAGCAGTACTTC
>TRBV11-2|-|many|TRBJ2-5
CASSLGTASETQYF
TGTGCCAGCAGCTTAGGGACTGCCAGCGAGACCCAGTACTTC
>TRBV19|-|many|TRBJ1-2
CASSIRGVNYGYTF
TGTGCCAGTAGTATTAGGGGAGTTAACTATGGCTACACCTTC
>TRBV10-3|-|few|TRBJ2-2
CASSPITGELFF
TGTGCCAGTAGCCCTATTACCGGGGAGCTGTTTTTT
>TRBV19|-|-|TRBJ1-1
CASISRTSNTEAFF
TGTGCCAGTATCAGTCGGACAAGCAACACTGAAGCTTTCTTT
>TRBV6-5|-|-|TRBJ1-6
CASREFFNSPLHF
TGTGCCAGCAGGGAATTTTTTAATTCACCCCTCCACTTT
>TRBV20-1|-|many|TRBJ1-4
CSARDWAGVDGKLFF
TGCAGTGCTAGAGATTGGGCAGGGGTTGACGGAAAACTGTTTTTT
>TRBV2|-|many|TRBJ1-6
CASYRNGALHF
TGTGCCAGCTATCGAAACGGGGCCCTCCACTTT
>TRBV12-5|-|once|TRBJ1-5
CASGFGRTSQHF
TGTGCTAGTGGTTTCGGCCGAACTTCCCAGCATTTT
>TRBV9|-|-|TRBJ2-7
CASSEQGGLLEQYF
TGTGCCAGCAGCGAACAGGGAGGCCTTCTCGAGCAGTACTTC
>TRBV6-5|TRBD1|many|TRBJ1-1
CASSYSTGGTEAFF
TGTGCCAGCAGTTACTCGACAGGGGGCACTGAAGCTTTCTTT
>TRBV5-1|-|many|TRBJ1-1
CASSLLSDTEAFF
TGCGCCAGCAGCTTGTTGTCGGACACTGAAGCTTTCTTT
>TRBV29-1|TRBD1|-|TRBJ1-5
CSREDRPSSNQPQHF
TGCAGCCGGGAGGACAGGCCCTCTAGCAATCAGCCCCAGCATTTT